These T cell receptor beta chains were read from a single sample in a study of T-cell reconstitution after alpha-beta-depleted transplantation in children. One entry per CDR3 protein, called by TCRdb with MiXCR from the PCR reads. Of 500,000 to 600,000 distinct CDR3 sequences in the sample, 25% to 30% were seen once. The sequencing here drew on PBMCs, taken before TCRalphabeta/CD19-depleted stem cell transplant. The receptors derive from a boy less than two years old with Wiskott-Aldrich syndrome, due to receive a stem cell transplant. Both conserved end residues are part of each CDR3. The D gene is left open where the match is weak. Clone size is shown for a subset of rows, as once, few, many or a class of expanded clone.

TRBJ2-7 few TRBD2 TRBV9 CASSVEASGFPYEQYF TGTGCCAGCAGCGTAGAGGCTAGCGGGTTTCCCTACGAGCAGTACTTC
TRBJ1-2 - - TRBV5-1 CASSVDGGPNYGYTF TGCGCCAGCAGCGTCGACGGGGGGCCTAACTATGGCTACACCTTC
TRBJ2-5 - TRBD1 TRBV5-1 CASSHGTAETQYF TGCGCCAGCAGCCACGGGACAGCTGAGACCCAGTACTTC
TRBJ1-2 - - TRBV20-1 CSAISGIYYGYTF TGCAGTGCCATCTCCGGGATTTACTATGGCTACACCTTC
TRBJ2-4 - - TRBV13 CASSLGLNIQYF TGTGCCAGCAGCTTAGGACTCAACATTCAGTACTTC
TRBJ2-2 few - TRBV5-1 CASSWGRANTGELFF TGCGCCAGCAGCTGGGGGCGCGCGAACACCGGGGAGCTGTTTTTT
TRBJ1-1 few - TRBV7-9 CASSPGRIEAFF TGTGCCAGCAGCCCCGGACGGATTGAAGCTTTCTTT
TRBJ2-2 - - TRBV20-1 CSAGRVEHTGELFF TGCAGTGCTGGCAGGGTGGAGCACACCGGGGAGCTGTTTTTT
TRBJ2-1 few - TRBV15 CATSREPGNEQFF TGTGCCACCAGCAGGGAGCCTGGCAATGAGCAGTTCTTC
TRBJ2-1 few - TRBV5-1 CASSGRYGTGYNEQFF TGCGCCAGCAGCGGCCGGTACGGGACTGGGTACAATGAGCAGTTCTTC
TRBJ2-2 few - TRBV6-1 CASKRGVGTGELFF TGTGCCAGCAAGAGGGGGGTCGGCACCGGGGAGCTGTTTTTT
TRBJ2-2 many - TRBV7-9 CASSLLALNTGELFF TGTGCCAGCAGTCTCCTAGCACTTAACACCGGGGAGCTGTTTTTT
TRBJ2-6 - - TRBV27 CASSSRGNSGANVLTF TGTGCCAGCAGCTCCAGGGGAAATTCTGGGGCCAACGTCCTGACTTTC
TRBJ1-4 - - TRBV28 CASSWDFSTNEKLFF TGTGCCAGCAGCTGGGACTTTTCAACTAATGAAAAACTGTTTTTT
TRBJ2-7 - - TRBV4-2 CASSQLQGDEQYF TGTGCCAGCAGCCAATTACAGGGAGACGAGCAGTACTTC
TRBJ2-7 - TRBD2 TRBV20-1 CSASPWTSSQYF TGCAGTGCTAGTCCTTGGACTAGCTCGCAGTACTTC
TRBJ2-1 few TRBD2 TRBV11-3 CASSLESPSGDNEQFF TGTGCCAGCAGCTTAGAATCGCCTAGCGGAGACAATGAGCAGTTCTTC
TRBJ2-3 - - TRBV12-3/TRBV12-4 CASTRGGGTDTQYF TGTGCCAGCACTAGGGGTGGTGGCACAGATACGCAGTATTTT
TRBJ2-3 - - TRBV30 CAFRGGPTDTQYF TGTGCCTTCCGAGGGGGGCCTACAGATACGCAGTATTTT
TRBJ1-2 few TRBD1 TRBV28 CASSLVSGQGAQGYTF TGTGCCAGCAGTTTAGTGTCGGGACAGGGGGCCCAGGGCTACACCTTC
TRBJ2-7 - TRBD2 TRBV10-3 CAISESIGGRIAYEQYF TGTGCCATCAGTGAGTCGATAGGCGGGAGGATCGCCTACGAGCAGTACTTC
TRBJ1-3 few - TRBV7-6 CASSLGGDTIYF TGTGCCAGCAGCTTAGGTGGGGACACCATATATTTT
TRBJ2-1 - TRBD2 TRBV2 CASSLYLAGGLSEQFF TGTGCCAGCAGTCTGTATCTAGCGGGAGGGCTTAGTGAGCAGTTCTTC
TRBJ2-5 few - TRBV12-3/TRBV12-4 CASSLVQGETQYF TGTGCCAGCAGTCTGGTCCAAGGGGAGACCCAGTACTTC
TRBJ2-1 - - TRBV30 CAWSLGRGGYNEQFF TGTGCCTGGAGTCTGGGGCGCGGAGGGTACAATGAGCAGTTCTTC
TRBJ2-6 few - TRBV15 CATSTTGSGANVLTF TGTGCCACCAGCACTACAGGTTCTGGGGCCAACGTCCTGACTTTC
TRBJ2-1 - TRBD1 TRBV20-1 CSARGTGGEQFF TGCAGTGCTAGAGGCACAGGGGGTGAGCAGTTCTTC
TRBJ2-1 few - TRBV20-1 CSATLGLSHYNEQFF TGCAGTGCTACCCTGGGGCTATCCCACTACAATGAGCAGTTCTTC
TRBJ2-3 few - TRBV9 CASSVLAYDTDTQYF TGTGCCAGCAGCGTTCTAGCCTACGACACAGATACGCAGTATTTT
TRBJ2-1 few TRBD2 TRBV7-3 CASSFTPLAGEQFF TGTGCCAGCAGCTTCACCCCACTAGCGGGAGAGCAGTTCTTC
TRBJ2-5 few - TRBV4-1 CASSLSPVEETQYF TGCGCCAGCAGCCTAAGCCCGGTTGAGGAGACCCAGTACTTC
TRBJ2-3 few - TRBV9 CASSVEGGVVTDTQYF TGTGCCAGCAGCGTAGAGGGCGGGGTAGTCACAGATACGCAGTATTTT
TRBJ2-4 few - TRBV4-1 CASSGGAPKNIQYF TGCGCCAGCAGTGGAGGAGCGCCTAAAAACATTCAGTACTTC
TRBJ2-2 - TRBD2 TRBV3-1 CASSQVGLAGARGGELFF TGTGCCAGCAGCCAAGTGGGACTAGCGGGAGCTAGGGGCGGGGAGCTGTTTTTT
TRBJ2-5 - - TRBV21-1 CASSKARAQNQETQYF TGTGCCAGCAGCAAAGCCCGGGCGCAGAACCAAGAGACCCAGTACTTC
TRBJ2-5 few TRBD2 TRBV7-9 CASSSIRFGGETQYF TGTGCCAGCAGCTCCATTAGGTTCGGGGGGGAGACCCAGTACTTC
TRBJ2-5 - - TRBV6-1 CASNRYKGVGVKETQYF TGTGCCAGCAATCGGTATAAGGGGGTCGGCGTGAAAGAGACCCAGTACTTC
TRBJ2-7 - - TRBV10-3 CAISESVGYYEQYF TGTGCCATCAGTGAGTCAGTTGGGTATTACGAGCAGTACTTC
TRBJ2-5 few - TRBV7-2 CASSLLQGTGTQYF TGTGCCAGCAGCTTATTACAGGGTACGGGGACCCAGTACTTC
TRBJ2-3 few TRBD2 TRBV5-1 CASSLVAGGATDTQYF TGCGCCAGCAGCTTAGTAGCGGGAGGCGCGACAGATACGCAGTATTTT
TRBJ2-6 once TRBD1 TRBV18 CASSPRTGRGANVLTF TGTGCCAGCTCACCACGGACAGGTCGTGGGGCCAACGTCCTGACTTTC
TRBJ2-1 - - TRBV6-1 CASSPAGYNEQFF TGTGCCAGCAGTCCCGCAGGGTACAATGAGCAGTTCTTC
TRBJ2-1 many TRBD1 TRBV5-5 CASSYRGLPYNEQFF TGTGCCAGCAGCTACAGGGGGTTGCCATACAATGAGCAGTTCTTC
TRBJ2-2 few - TRBV25-1 CASSSSGTYNTGELFF TGTGCCAGCAGTTCCTCCGGAACTTATAACACCGGGGAGCTGTTTTTT
TRBJ2-5 - - TRBV12-3/TRBV12-4 CASSRDRFQETQYF TGTGCCAGCAGCCGTGATCGGTTCCAAGAGACCCAGTACTTC
TRBJ2-1 - - TRBV5-1 CASSSGLSLPYYNEQFF TGCGCCAGCAGCTCGGGACTCAGCCTGCCCTACTACAATGAGCAGTTCTTC
TRBJ1-1 - - TRBV20-1 CSARGGGNTEAFF TGCAGTGCTAGGGGAGGGGGGAACACTGAAGCTTTCTTT
TRBJ2-3 - TRBD1 TRBV10-3 CAISQPGQGPTDTQYF TGTGCCATCAGTCAGCCGGGACAGGGGCCCACAGATACGCAGTATTTT
TRBJ2-3 few - TRBV5-1 CASSSVGGFPITDTQYF TGCGCCAGCAGCTCGGTCGGCGGGTTTCCTATCACAGATACGCAGTATTTT